These 31 T cell receptor beta chains came from one sample sequenced in a study of beta chain features in type 1 diabetes. The sequenced template was cDNA made from the entire isolated RNA. Data came from immunoSEQ multiplex PCR; TCRdb stores just in-frame clones and leaves some out. The data contain a few hundred thousand clones, approximately 15% of them seen just once; the ten biggest clones take up less than 0.04%. Source material: naive CD4+ T cells from blood. These receptors were collected from a young man in good health.

This clone was seen a handful of times. V gene TRBV10-3 combines with J gene TRBJ1-1; 7 bases map to TRBD1. This CDR3 spans 15 amino acids. Germline CDR1 and CDR2: ENHRY and SYGVKD. The trim removed 0 bases at V and 4 bases at J, leaving 5 bases unmatched. The DNA of the CDR3 is TGTGCCATCAGTGAGTCGCTACAGGGGTTCACTGAAGCTTTCTTT. This translates into CAISESLQGFTEAFF.

This chain connects TRBV7-8 to TRBJ1-1; D remains unclear. Germline CDR1 and CDR2: SGHVS and FQNEAQ. There are 13 residues in the CDR3. Trimming removed 4 bases from V and 5 bases from J, with 11 bases in between. CDR3 loop: CASSSGIGTEAFF. The CDR3 nucleotides are TGTGCCAGCAGCTCGGGAATTGGGACTGAAGCTTTCTTT.

V is TRBV30 and J is TRBJ1-5; a possible D gene is TRBD1 (5 bases). V dropped 0 bases and J dropped 4 bases, with 10 bases sitting between them. CDR1 is GTSNPN, CDR2 SVGIG, per germline (reference sequence). CDR3 length: 14 residues. The CDR3: CAWSVPQENQPQHF. CDR3 DNA: TGTGCCTGGAGTGTACCACAGGAGAATCAGCCCCAGCATTTT.

The table lists this clone with a few counts. The J gene is TRBJ1-2, the V gene TRBV4-3; TRBD1 might be the D (6 bases). The ends were cut back, 0 bases at V and 4 bases at J, with 12 bases in the middle. Germline CDR1 reads LGHNA; CDR2 reads YSLEER. This CDR3 contains 15 residues. This CDR3 reads CASSQDVGAIYGYTF. The CDR3 DNA is TGCGCCAGCAGCCAAGATGTGGGGGCCATCTATGGCTACACCTTC.

This clone showed up just a few times. This sequence joins TRBV5-6 and TRBJ1-2; D remains ambiguous. Trimming pared 0 bases from V and 4 bases from J, leaving 4 bases between. The CDR3 is 12 amino acids. From germline, CDR1 is SGHDT and CDR2 YYEEEE. The CDR3 coding sequence is TGTGCCAGCAGCTTGGTTCCCTATGGCTACACCTTC. Protein: CASSLVPYGYTF. The variable domain in full, completed from reference TRBV5-6 and TRBJ1-2, reads DAGVTQSPTHLIKTRGQQVTLRCSPKSGHDTVSWYQQALGQGPQFIFQYYEEEERQRGNFPDRFSGHQFPNYSSELNVNALLLGDSALYLCASSLVPYGYTFGSGTRLTVV.

The chain uses TRBV10-3 and TRBJ2-1; tentative D call: TRBD2 (5 bases). The V end was cut by 3 bases, the J end by 4 bases, with 7 bases between. This CDR3 contains 13 residues. Germline V gene data show CDR1 as ENHRY and CDR2 as SYGVKD. CDR3 sequence reads: CAISDGDYNEQFF. In DNA form, the CDR3 reads TGTGCCATCAGTGACGGGGATTACAATGAGCAGTTCTTC.

The sample holds one count of this clone. The rearrangement links TRBV9 to TRBJ2-7, with no clear D. V was cut by 1 base and J by 2 bases, with 13 bases left in between. Germline V gene data show CDR1 as SGDLS and CDR2 as YYNGEE. The length of the CDR3 is 15 residues. The CDR3 nucleotides read TGTGCCAGCAGCGTAACGGTGGGGATAACCTACGAGCAGTACGTC. Protein product: CASSVTVGITYEQYV.

This clone was seen a handful of times. The chain couples TRBV30 to TRBJ2-1; D possibly uses TRBD1 or TRBD2 (5 bases each). CDR3 length: 17 residues. Trimming took 1 base from V and 8 from J, leaving 24 bases between them. The V gene's germline CDR1 is GTSNPN and CDR2 SVGIG (reference sequence). CDR3 in amino acids: CAWSGPVSRGAIYEQFF. The CDR3 coding sequence is TGTGCCTGGAGTGGCCCCGTGAGTCGAGGGGCGATCTATGAGCAGTTCTTC.

This clone appeared a few times. The chain links TRBV18 to TRBJ1-4; D not resolved. Between the trimmed V and J ends, which lost 3 bases and 7 bases, there was a span of 12 bases. The germline V gene has CDR1 KGHSH and CDR2 LQKENI. The CDR3 spans 14 residues. This CDR3 is CASSPHARIEKLFF. In DNA form, the CDR3 reads TGTGCCAGCTCACCGCATGCGAGGATTGAAAAACTGTTTTTT. The whole variable domain, filled in from reference TRBV18 and TRBJ1-4, reads NAGVMQNPRHLVRRRGQEARLRCSPMKGHSHVYWYRQLPEEGLKFMVYLQKENIIDESGMPKERFSAEFPKEGPSILRIQQVVRGDSAAYFCASSPHARIEKLFFGSGTQLSVL.

This clone was counted a few times. The chain has TRBV30 and TRBJ1-3; D is ambiguous. Germline V gene lookup returns CDR1 GTSNPN and CDR2 SVGIG (reference sequence). Between the trimmed V and J ends, which lost 7 bases and 4 bases, there was a span of 5 bases. CDR3 length: 10 residues. The CDR3 DNA follows: TGTGCCTCCGCGGGAAACACCATATATTTT. It yields the protein CASAGNTIYF.

The V call is TRBV29-1, the J call TRBJ1-2; D might be TRBD1 (6 bases). The length of the CDR3 is 12 residues. The V gene's germline CDR1 is SQVTM and CDR2 ANQGSEA. The V and J ends lost 7 bases and 12 bases respectively, with 21 bases between them. The DNA of the CDR3 is TGCAGCGGAGGGGCTAGTCGACAGGCTCACACCTTC. It encodes CSGGASRQAHTF.

This clone has a handful of counts. The chain carries TRBV19 and TRBJ1-2, with TRBD1 matching over 8 bases. The V gene end was trimmed by 7 bases and the J gene end by 5 bases; junction bases not matched to a gene: 6. CDR1 LNHDA and CDR2 SQIVND come from the germline V gene (reference sequence). This CDR3 contains 13 residues. In DNA form, the CDR3 reads TGTGCCAGTACCCGGACAGGGCTATATGGCTACACCTTC. Its protein is CASTRTGLYGYTF.

This clone was detected a few times. The rearrangement links TRBV18 to TRBJ1-1, with 10 bases that match TRBD1. CDR3 length equals 15 residues. CDR1 is KGHSH and CDR2 is LQKENI in the germline V gene. J lost 5 bases, V lost 4 bases, and 7 bases had no gene match. The CDR3 sequence is CASSLQTGGETEAFF. The CDR3 DNA follows: TGTGCCAGCTCACTCCAGACAGGGGGCGAGACTGAAGCTTTCTTT.

This clone has a handful of counts. This sequence joins TRBV7-2 and TRBJ2-7; maybe TRBD1 (5 bases). CDR3 length equals 14 residues. V lost 5 bases to trimming and J lost 1 base, with 12 bases between them. In germline, CDR1 is SGHTA, CDR2 FQGNSA. Here the CDR3 reads CASSLRQYSYEQYF. CDR3 sequence (DNA): TGTGCCAGCAGCCTCCGACAGTATTCCTACGAGCAGTACTTC. The variable domain in full, completed from reference TRBV7-2 and TRBJ2-7, reads GAGVSQSPSNKVTEKGKDVELRCDPISGHTALYWYRQSLGQGLEFLIYFQGNSAPDKSGLPSDRFSAERTGGSVSTLTIQRTQQEDSAVYLCASSLRQYSYEQYFGPGTRLTVT.

The gene calls are TRBV29-1 and TRBJ2-7; 7 nucleotides align to TRBD1. V shed 6 bases and J 6 bases; nucleotides not matched to a gene: 8. Germline CDR1 SQVTM, CDR2 ANQGSEA. The length of the CDR3 is 12 residues. CDR3 loop: CSVQGLIAEQYF. The CDR3 DNA follows: TGCAGCGTACAGGGGTTGATCGCCGAGCAGTACTTC.

The chain employs TRBV9 and TRBJ2-1, with TRBD2 identical over 7 bases. Germline values: CDR1 SGDLS, CDR2 YYNGEE. With V trimmed by 5 bases and J by 13 bases, 15 bases remained unmatched. The CDR3 is made up of 14 amino acids. As DNA, the CDR3 is TGTGCCAGCAGTGAGCTGAGGACTAGTTCACCACAGTTCTTC. Protein sequence: CASSELRTSSPQFF.

The CDR3 nucleotides read TGTGCCAGCAGTTTACGCTCAGGGGAAAACTATGGCTACACCTTC. It yields the protein CASSLRSGENYGYTF. The genes are TRBV27 and TRBJ1-2; maybe TRBD1 (6 bases). From germline, CDR1 is MNHEY and CDR2 SMNVEV (reference sequence). V lost 2 bases, J lost 2 bases, and 12 bases lay in between. The CDR3 spans 15 residues.

The genes are TRBV7-2 and TRBJ2-3; D not resolved. Trimming pared 5 bases from V and 3 bases from J, leaving 15 bases between. The length of the CDR3 is 15 residues. Germline V CDR1 and CDR2: SGHTA, FQGNSA. This CDR3 reads CASSQAGLPTDTQYF. CDR3 nucleotides: TGTGCCAGCAGCCAAGCCGGCTTACCTACAGATACGCAGTATTTT. Variable domain in full (rest from reference TRBV7-2 and TRBJ2-3): GAGVSQSPSNKVTEKGKDVELRCDPISGHTALYWYRQSLGQGLEFLIYFQGNSAPDKSGLPSDRFSAERTGGSVSTLTIQRTQQEDSAVYLCASSQAGLPTDTQYFGPGTRLTVL.

Only a few counts were recorded for this clone. The chain is built from TRBV7-2 and TRBJ2-3; TRBD1 matches at 8 bases. Losses at the gene ends were 2 bases for V and 4 bases for J; bases not matched to a gene: 5. The CDR3 length is 15 residues. Germline assignment: CDR1 SGHTA and CDR2 FQGNSA. The CDR3 sequence: CASSLQGADADTQYF. In DNA form, the CDR3 reads TGTGCCAGCAGCTTACAGGGGGCCGATGCAGATACGCAGTATTTT.

This clone was recorded a few times. The chain joins TRBV6-5 to TRBJ2-3, with 9 bases lining up with TRBD2. Trimming took 0 bases from V and 2 from J; bases not matched to a gene: 3. Germline-derived CDR1 and CDR2 are MNHEY and SVGAGI. This CDR3 is 16 amino acids long. CDR3 sequence (DNA): TGTGCCAGCAGTTACTCAAGCGGGGGGTTCACAGATACGCAGTATTTT. Translating it yields CASSYSSGGFTDTQYF.

This clone has more than one count but fewer than ten. V is TRBV12-5 and J is TRBJ2-1; D is undetermined. With 0 bases removed from V and 10 bases from J, the gap between germline ends came to 10 bases. The CDR3 is 13 amino acids. Germline assignment: CDR1 LGHNT and CDR2 FRNRAP. This CDR3 reads CASGLVQVEEQFF. The CDR3 nucleotides read TGTGCTAGTGGTTTGGTACAAGTGGAGGAGCAGTTCTTC. The entire variable domain, with the rest obtained from reference TRBV12-5 and TRBJ2-1, is as follows: DARVTQTPRHKVTEMGQEVTMRCQPILGHNTVFWYRQTMMQGLELLAYFRNRAPLDDSGMPKDRFSAEMPDATLATLKIQPSEPRDSAVYFCASGLVQVEEQFFGPGTRLTVL.

The J gene is TRBJ2-4, the V gene TRBV18, with D possibly being TRBD2 (5 bases). Trimming cost V 10 bases and J 9 bases, with 25 bases left between them. Germline V lookup: CDR1 KGHSH, CDR2 LQKENI. The CDR3 runs to 15 residues. CDR3 protein: CATGRTGVNGFIQYF. The CDR3 DNA sequence: TGTGCCACTGGGAGAACCGGTGTAAACGGGTTCATTCAGTACTTC.

V usage is TRBV2 and J usage is TRBJ2-1; maybe TRBD2 (6 bases). The germline gives CDR1 SNHLY, CDR2 FYNNEI. V lost 6 bases to trimming and J lost 9 bases, with 15 bases between them. CDR3 size: 13 residues. The CDR3 sequence: CASRTGPGGEQFF. DNA for the CDR3: TGTGCCAGCAGGACGGGCCCCGGGGGTGAGCAGTTCTTC.

The V and J genes are TRBV19 and TRBJ2-5; 10 bases agree with TRBD1. The CDR3 runs 15 residues. The junction had 7 bases not matched to a gene; V was cut back by 4 bases and J by 5 bases. The V gene's germline CDR1 is LNHDA and CDR2 SQIVND (reference sequence). This CDR3 is CASSRRTGGLETQYF. CDR3 coding DNA: TGTGCCAGTAGTAGACGGACAGGGGGTTTGGAGACCCAGTACTTC.

The V and J genes are TRBV7-9 and TRBJ2-1; 15 positions agree with TRBD2. Per the germline V gene, CDR1 is SEHNR and CDR2 is FQNEAQ (reference sequence). CDR3 length equals 16 residues. Trimming at V came to 4 bases and at J to 7 bases, leaving 5 bases not matched to a gene. CDR3 in DNA: TGTGCCAGCAGCTCCGGGACTAGCGGGAGGTCAAATGAGCAGTTCTTC. It codes for CASSSGTSGRSNEQFF. Full variable domain (remainder filled in from reference TRBV7-9 and TRBJ2-1): DTGVSQNPRHKITKRGQNVTFRCDPISEHNRLYWYRQTLGQGPEFLTYFQNEAQLEKSRLLSDRFSAERPKGSFSTLEIQRTEQGDSAMYLCASSSGTSGRSNEQFFGPGTRLTVL.

This chain links TRBV9 with TRBJ1-2; D is possibly TRBD1 (6 bases). CDR1 is SGDLS, CDR2 YYNGEE, per germline. The V gene lost 3 bases and the J gene lost 0 bases, with 6 bases spanning the gap. The CDR3 sequence is 13 residues long. CDR3 loop: CASSDRANYGYTF. The CDR3 DNA reads as TGTGCCAGCAGCGACAGGGCTAACTATGGCTACACCTTC. Looking up the rest from reference TRBV9 and TRBJ1-2 gives the full variable domain: DSGVTQTPKHLITATGQRVTLRCSPRSGDLSVYWYQQSLDQGLQFLIQYYNGEERAKGNILERFSAQQFPDLHSELNLSSLELGDSALYFCASSDRANYGYTFGSGTRLTVV.

The chain carries TRBV5-4 and TRBJ2-3; 8 bases are a match to TRBD2. Trimming at V came to 0 bases and at J to 4 bases, leaving 4 bases not matched to a gene. Germline CDR1 and CDR2: SGHNT and YYREEE (reference sequence). CDR3 length equals 15 residues. The CDR3 is CASSLGTSIADTQYF. CDR3 sequence (DNA): TGTGCCAGCAGCTTGGGGACTAGCATAGCAGATACGCAGTATTTT.

This clone turned up a few times. The chain uses TRBV25-1 and TRBJ2-5, with 8 bases aligning to TRBD1. The CDR3 length is 14 residues. With V trimmed by 6 bases and J by 5 bases, 8 bases remained unmatched. Looked up from germline, CDR1 is MGHDK and CDR2 is SYGVNS. CDR3 amino acids: CASRERTGSETQYF. In DNA, the CDR3 is TGTGCCAGCAGGGAAAGGACAGGGTCGGAGACCCAGTACTTC.

This clone was counted only a few times. The CDR3 DNA follows: TGTGCCAGCAGCCAAGATCCGGGGAGAGGCTACACCTTC. It translates to CASSQDPGRGYTF. This chain links TRBV14 with TRBJ1-2; D is unresolved. The V and J ends lost 0 bases and 8 bases respectively, with 10 bases between them. CDR1 SGHDN and CDR2 FVKESK come from the germline V gene. The CDR3 is 13 residues long. The full variable domain, its missing parts supplied by reference TRBV14 and TRBJ1-2, is EAGVTQFPSHSVIEKGQTVTLRCDPISGHDNLYWYRRVMGKEIKFLLHFVKESKQDESGMPNNRFLAERTGGTYSTLKVQPAELEDSGVYFCASSQDPGRGYTFGSGTRLTVV.

The rearrangement joins TRBV18 to TRBJ2-1; D gene ambiguous. Trimming took 0 bases from V and 6 from J, leaving 6 bases between them. The CDR3 extends over 13 amino acids. The V gene's germline CDR1 is KGHSH and CDR2 LQKENI. The CDR3 loop is CASSPPNGNEQFF. CDR3 DNA sequence: TGTGCCAGCTCACCACCGAACGGCAATGAGCAGTTCTTC.

The chain has TRBV5-4 and TRBJ2-7; no firm D call. CDR1 and CDR2 (germline): SGHNT, YYREEE (reference sequence). Between the trimmed V and J ends, which lost 0 bases and 2 bases, there was a span of 9 bases. The CDR3 length is 14 residues. The CDR3 DNA is TGTGCCAGCAGCTTGGAAGTCAGAGCCTACGAGCAGTACTTC. Its translation is CASSLEVRAYEQYF.